These 30 T cell receptor beta chains share one sample of origin, sequenced in a study of T cell changes during pregnancy in multiple sclerosis (dated 2019 in TCRdb). The library was made by the immunoSEQ multiplex PCR assay. Drawn from immuneACCESS, this table holds only the in-frame rearrangements with V and J called that TCRdb kept. Clones are partly lost; checked studies trace under half to an unresolved V gene and leave the rest unexplained. This sample gives around 80,000 clones in total; over 85% of them show up just once. Around 0.91% of the sample comes from the top ten. The source was peripheral blood, collected in the second trimester of pregnancy. All receptors derive from a female donor in good health, enrolled as a control in a pregnancy study.

The CDR3 loop reads CASSEVEGRSEAFF. The CDR3 DNA reads as TGTGCCAGCAGTGAAGTTGAAGGCCGGAGTGAAGCTTTCTTT. The chain carries TRBV2 and TRBJ1-1; D not resolved. This CDR3 is 14 amino acids long. Germline-derived CDR1 and CDR2 are SNHLY and FYNNEI. V lost 1 base, J lost 7 bases, and 13 bases lay in between.

This clone appeared a single time. The chain combines TRBV27 with TRBJ1-5; weak D call: TRBD1 (5 bases). Trimming removed 4 bases at V and 7 bases at J, with 20 bases between. The germline gives CDR1 MNHEY, CDR2 SMNVEV (reference sequence). The CDR3 covers 16 residues. The chain's CDR3 is CASSSLPNRLRQPQHF. DNA of the CDR3: TGTGCCAGCAGTTCCCTGCCCAACAGGTTAAGGCAGCCCCAGCATTTT.

The CDR3 is CASSLSGIGSDTQYF. DNA of the CDR3: TGTGCCAGCAGCCTTAGCGGGATAGGTTCGGATACGCAGTATTTT. This sequence joins TRBV9 and TRBJ2-3; 8 nucleotides match TRBD2. Trimming removed 4 bases from V and 6 bases from J; junction bases left unmatched: 10. This CDR3 spans 15 amino acids. Germline-derived CDR1 and CDR2 are SGDLS and YYNGEE.

The genes are TRBV28 and TRBJ2-1, with 12 bases matching TRBD2. With V trimmed by 4 bases and J by 4 bases, 8 bases remained unmatched. The germline V gene encodes CDR1 MDHEN and CDR2 SYDVKM. The CDR3 contains 17 residues. CDR3 in DNA: TGTGCCAGCAGTTCCCCAGCTAGCGGGGGGGGTTACAATGAGCAGTTCTTC. Its translation: CASSSPASGGGYNEQFF.

This chain connects TRBV7-2 to TRBJ1-2, with D tentatively TRBD1 (6 bases). Trimming took 1 base from V and 8 from J, leaving 14 bases between them. Germline V lookup: CDR1 SGHTA, CDR2 FQGNSA. The CDR3 is 14 residues long. In nucleotides, the CDR3 is TGTGCCAGCAGCTTAGTTGGGGGGGCCGGCGGCTACACCTTC. This translates into CASSLVGGAGGYTF. Variable domain in full (rest from reference TRBV7-2 and TRBJ1-2): GAGVSQSPSNKVTEKGKDVELRCDPISGHTALYWYRQSLGQGLEFLIYFQGNSAPDKSGLPSDRFSAERTGGSVSTLTIQRTQQEDSAVYLCASSLVGGAGGYTFGSGTRLTVV.

A single count supports this clone. CDR3 DNA sequence: TGCGCCAGCAGCCAAGGGCAGGGGTCGGCCTACGAGCAGTACTTC. It yields the protein CASSQGQGSAYEQYF. This chain uses TRBV4-1 with TRBJ2-7; tentative D call: TRBD1 (6 bases). With 1 base removed from V and 2 bases from J, the gap between germline ends came to 12 bases. The CDR3 totals 15 residues. Germline values: CDR1 MGHRA, CDR2 YSYEKL.

The V and J genes are TRBV4-1 and TRBJ2-7; TRBD2 aligns across 9 bases. Germline lookup yields CDR1 MGHRA and CDR2 YSYEKL. V shed 2 bases and J 4 bases; nucleotides not matched to a gene: 9. The CDR3 extends over 16 amino acids. The CDR3 sequence: CASSQIAGVWVYEQYF. The DNA of the CDR3 is TGCGCCAGCAGCCAAATAGCGGGGGTCTGGGTATACGAGCAGTACTTC.

The chain carries TRBV6-1 and TRBJ2-7; the match to TRBD2 covers 7 bases. The germline V gene has CDR1 MNHNS and CDR2 SASEGT. V lost 6 bases and J lost 5; bases outside the gene matches: 7. The CDR3 extends over 13 amino acids. Here the CDR3 DNA reads TGTGCCAGCAGGGGGAGGGGTGGCCACGAGCAGTACTTC. Translated: CASRGRGGHEQYF.

The V gene is TRBV2, the J gene TRBJ1-3; D gene uncertain. With 2 bases removed from V and 3 bases from J, the gap between germline ends came to 8 bases. The CDR3 is 14 amino acids. Germline CDR1 reads SNHLY; CDR2 reads FYNNEI. The CDR3 DNA reads as TGTGCCAGCAGTGAATGGGCTTTTGGAAACACCATATATTTT. Translation gives CASSEWAFGNTIYF. The full variable domain, rest sourced from reference TRBV2 and TRBJ1-3, is EPEVTQTPSHQVTQMGQEVILRCVPISNHLYFYWYRQILGQKVEFLVSFYNNEISEKSEIFDDQFSVERPDGSNFTLKIRSTKLEDSAMYFCASSEWAFGNTIYFGEGSWLTVV.

The count of this clone is one. The chain couples TRBV5-4 to TRBJ2-4, with TRBD2 matching 12 bases. From germline, CDR1 is SGHNT and CDR2 YYREEE (reference sequence). The CDR3 has 16 amino acids. V shed 0 bases, J shed 5 bases, and the junction held 3 bases outside the gene matches. The CDR3 coding sequence is TGTGCCAGCAGCTTGGGACTAGCGGGAGTCGAAAACATTCAGTACTTC. Amino acids: CASSLGLAGVENIQYF.

The V and J genes are TRBV28 and TRBJ2-7, with 10 bases matching TRBD1. V trimming: 6 bases; J trimming: 4 bases; junction bases outside the gene matches: 9. The CDR3 sequence is 15 residues long. The germline gives CDR1 MDHEN, CDR2 SYDVKM. The CDR3 loop reads CASRDTRGQGYEQYF. The DNA of the CDR3 is TGTGCCAGCAGGGACACCCGGGGACAGGGGTACGAGCAGTACTTC.

The chain joins TRBV5-1 to TRBJ2-5; 8 bases are shared with TRBD2. The V gene end was trimmed by 5 bases and the J gene end by 0 bases; junction bases not matched to a gene: 3. Germline V CDR1 and CDR2: SGHRS, YFSETQ. This CDR3 contains 14 residues. Here the CDR3 reads CASRGREDQETQYF. CDR3 nucleotide sequence: TGCGCCAGCAGAGGGCGGGAGGACCAAGAGACCCAGTACTTC.

This clone was detected only once. The rearrangement joins TRBV5-1 to TRBJ1-1; tentatively, D is TRBD1 (5 bases). CDR1 SGHRS and CDR2 YFSETQ come from the germline V gene. This CDR3 has 16 amino acids. V gave up 0 bases and J gave up 0 bases, with 12 bases separating them. DNA of the CDR3: TGCGCCAGCAGCTTGGGGTGGACAAGCCTGAACACTGAAGCTTTCTTT. This sequence encodes CASSLGWTSLNTEAFF.

This clone has only one observation. The rearrangement uses TRBV7-9 and TRBJ2-1; possibly TRBD2 for D (6 bases). The CDR3 extends over 14 amino acids. Trimming removed 5 bases at V and 7 bases at J, with 15 bases between. Germline V gene data show CDR1 as SEHNR and CDR2 as FQNEAQ (reference sequence). CDR3 bases: TGTGCCAGCAGCCTAACCGGGACTCAGAATGAGCAGTTCTTC. Protein sequence: CASSLTGTQNEQFF.

The rearrangement links TRBV18 to TRBJ2-7; D unclear. The V gene's germline CDR1 is KGHSH and CDR2 LQKENI. V shed 4 bases and J shed 3 bases, with 13 bases lying between them. CDR3 length equals 14 residues. The CDR3: CASSRQALGYEQYF. The CDR3 DNA sequence: TGTGCCAGCTCACGGCAAGCGTTAGGCTACGAGCAGTACTTC. The full variable domain, its missing parts supplied by reference TRBV18 and TRBJ2-7, is NAGVMQNPRHLVRRRGQEARLRCSPMKGHSHVYWYRQLPEEGLKFMVYLQKENIIDESGMPKERFSAEFPKEGPSILRIQQVVRGDSAAYFCASSRQALGYEQYFGPGTRLTVT.

The chain joins TRBV28 to TRBJ2-7, with 8 bases lining up with TRBD1. J gave up 0 bases and V 4 bases, and 2 bases lay outside the gene matches. CDR3 length: 14 amino acids. Germline CDR1 is MDHEN and CDR2 is SYDVKM. The CDR3 sequence: CASSWTGSSYEQYF. In DNA form, the CDR3 reads TGTGCCAGCAGTTGGACAGGGAGCTCCTACGAGCAGTACTTC.

The V call is TRBV6-1, the J call TRBJ1-1; D may be TRBD1 (6 bases). This CDR3 contains 15 residues. Trimming left V 4 bases short and J 1 base short, with 13 bases between. Germline V gene sequence: CDR1 MNHNS, CDR2 SASEGT. The CDR3 coding sequence is TGTGCCAGCAGTGGACCAGGGGTAACGAACACTGAAGCTTTCTTT. Protein: CASSGPGVTNTEAFF.

This chain links TRBV4-1 with TRBJ2-5; 16 bases are shared with TRBD2. The J segment lost 1 base and the V segment lost 9 bases, leaving 5 bases of the junction unmatched. Germline assignment: CDR1 MGHRA and CDR2 YSYEKL. The CDR3 length is 16 residues. The CDR3 sequence is CARGLAGGGGQETQYF. The CDR3 DNA reads as TGCGCCAGGGGACTAGCGGGAGGGGGGGGCCAAGAGACCCAGTACTTC.

This chain connects TRBV4-1 to TRBJ1-1; D is unresolved. Trimming took off 3 bases at V and 2 bases at J, with 10 bases between the two ends. In germline, CDR1 is MGHRA, CDR2 YSYEKL. This CDR3 region has 14 residues. The chain's CDR3 is CASSQSPGNTEAFF. CDR3 in DNA: TGCGCCAGCAGCCAGTCTCCGGGTAACACTGAAGCTTTCTTT.

Points on this clone: At one of its ends the junction is not consistent with the germline gene, which may arise from a read error. The V call is TRBV2, the J call TRBJ2-5; no reliable D call. The germline V gene has CDR1 SNHLY and CDR2 FYNNEI. CDR3 length: 10 residues. The CDR3 region has the DNA TGTGCCAGCAGCGAAGAGACCCAGTACTTC. The encoded protein is CASSEETQYF.

The chain joins TRBV28 to TRBJ2-7; the match to TRBD2 covers 8 bases. The CDR3 totals 16 residues. J gave up 4 bases and V 6 bases, and 14 bases lay outside the gene matches. CDR1 and CDR2 (germline): MDHEN, SYDVKM. For the CDR3, the DNA is TGTGCCAGCAGACTCCGTTATAGTAGCGGGAATTACGAGCAGTACTTC. Amino acids: CASRLRYSSGNYEQYF.

The V call is TRBV11-2, the J call TRBJ2-2, with 7 bases lining up with TRBD2. Trimming cost V 2 bases and J 5 bases; bases outside gene matches: 5. Germline CDR1 SGHAT, CDR2 FQNNGV. This CDR3 spans 15 amino acids. CDR3: CASSLLAGKTGELFF. The CDR3 nucleotides are TGTGCCAGCAGCTTATTAGCGGGTAAAACCGGGGAGCTGTTTTTT.

This rearrangement joins TRBV9 to TRBJ2-7; D possibly corresponds to TRBD1 (6 bases). The CDR3 sequence is 14 residues long. Trimming took 0 bases from V and 4 from J, leaving 11 bases between them. The germline CDR1 and CDR2 sequences are SGDLS and YYNGEE. The CDR3 spells CASSVALGAYEQYF. DNA for the CDR3: TGTGCCAGCAGCGTAGCTTTGGGGGCTTACGAGCAGTACTTC.

The rearrangement joins TRBV4-2 to TRBJ1-2; tentative D call: TRBD1 (5 bases). Germline V gene lookup returns CDR1 LGHNA and CDR2 YNFKEQ. The CDR3 runs to 15 residues. Trimming cost V 1 base and J 4 bases, with 13 bases left between them. CDR3: CASSQGGGIFYGYTF. In DNA, the CDR3 is TGTGCCAGCAGCCAAGGCGGGGGAATATTCTATGGCTACACCTTC.

The chain uses TRBV9 and TRBJ1-5; the D is unclear. Germline CDR1 and CDR2: SGDLS and YYNGEE. Between the trimmed V and J ends, which lost 0 bases and 3 bases, there was a span of 13 bases. This CDR3 is 16 amino acids long. CDR3 DNA: TGTGCCAGCAGCGTAGGGGCAGGCGAAAACAATCAGCCCCAGCATTTT. Translating it yields CASSVGAGENNQPQHF.

The chain links TRBV11-3 to TRBJ2-1; a weak D match, TRBD2 (5 bases). Germline V gives CDR1 SGHNT, CDR2 YENEEA. The CDR3 consists of 13 residues. V was trimmed by 8 bases and J by 2 bases, leaving 10 bases between them. The CDR3 here is CASSADAYNEQFF. DNA for the CDR3: TGTGCCAGCTCAGCGGACGCCTACAATGAGCAGTTCTTC. Using reference TRBV11-3 and TRBJ2-1 for the parts outside the CDR3, the full variable domain is EAGVVQSPRYKIIEKKQPVAFWCNPISGHNTLYWYLQNLGQGPELLIRYENEEAVDDSQLPKDRFSAERLKGVDSTLKIQPAELGDSAVYLCASSADAYNEQFFGPGTRLTVL.

The rearrangement uses TRBV29-1 and TRBJ2-7; 7 nucleotides align to TRBD1. This CDR3 has 14 amino acids. The V gene's germline CDR1 is SQVTM and CDR2 ANQGSEA. Trimming cost V 8 bases and J 2 bases; bases outside gene matches: 12. In DNA, the CDR3 is TGCAGCACCTCCGGTGGGGACAGTCCCTACGAGCAGTACTTC. The encoded protein is CSTSGGDSPYEQYF.

This sequence joins TRBV6-6 and TRBJ2-2; TRBD1 might be the D (6 bases). CDR1 and CDR2 from the germline V gene are MNHNY and SVGAGI (reference sequence). The CDR3 contains 14 residues. Trimming pared 10 bases from V and 5 bases from J, leaving 17 bases between. CDR3 bases: TGTGCCACCTCCGAGGGGGACGGGACCGGGGAGCTGTTTTTT. This sequence encodes CATSEGDGTGELFF.

V is TRBV15 and J is TRBJ2-4; maybe TRBD2 (6 bases). The CDR3 totals 17 residues. Trimming removed 1 base at V and 3 bases at J, with 16 bases between. Germline V gene sequence: CDR1 LNHNV, CDR2 YYDKDF (reference sequence). CDR3: CATSRAWGDAGKNIQYF. The DNA of the CDR3 is TGTGCCACCAGCAGAGCCTGGGGGGACGCTGGCAAAAACATTCAGTACTTC.

The chain has TRBV9 and TRBJ2-2; no clear D gene. The germline V and J ends were trimmed by 0 bases and 1 base, with 16 bases remaining between them. Germline values: CDR1 SGDLS, CDR2 YYNGEE. The CDR3 is 18 residues long. The CDR3, as DNA: TGTGCCAGCAGCGTAGCTACTCTAGTGGCCCTGAACACCGGGGAGCTGTTTTTT. This sequence encodes CASSVATLVALNTGELFF.